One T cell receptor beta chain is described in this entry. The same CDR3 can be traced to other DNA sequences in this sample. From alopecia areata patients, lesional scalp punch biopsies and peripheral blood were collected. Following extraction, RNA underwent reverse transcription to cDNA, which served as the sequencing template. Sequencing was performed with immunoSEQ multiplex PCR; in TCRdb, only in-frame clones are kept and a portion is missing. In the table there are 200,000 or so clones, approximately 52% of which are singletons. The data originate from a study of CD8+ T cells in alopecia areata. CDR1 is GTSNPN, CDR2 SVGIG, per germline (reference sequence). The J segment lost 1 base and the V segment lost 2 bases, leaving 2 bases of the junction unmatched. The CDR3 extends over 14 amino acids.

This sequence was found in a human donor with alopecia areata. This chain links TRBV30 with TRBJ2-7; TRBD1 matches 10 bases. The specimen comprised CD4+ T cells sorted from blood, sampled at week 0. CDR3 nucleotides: TGTGCCTGGAGTCGGGGACAGGGGTCCTACGAGCAGTACTTC. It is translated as CAWSRGQGSYEQYF.